The rows below give T cell receptor beta chains drawn from one sample of a study of long-term antiretroviral therapy in people with HIV. Generated by immunoSEQ multiplex PCR, the TCRdb table keeps only in-frame clones and is missing some. The sample shows about 15,000 clones, about four fifths of them seen only once. Sequences were derived from unsorted PBMCs, sampled just before starting antiretroviral therapy. The source of these receptors is a man between 40 and 49 years old with HIV. CDR3s include the opening cysteine and the closing phenylalanine or tryptophan. The order of the fields is clone size, V gene, D gene, J gene, CDR3 DNA, CDR3 protein. The D gene is left open where the match is weak. Clone size is given for some rows only: seen once, a few or many times, or a class if the clone is expanded.

.	TRBV6-6	.	TRBJ1-5	TGTGCCAGCAGCGCCCAGGGACGGCTACTACCCCAGCATTTT	CASSAQGRLLPQHF
.	TRBV30	.	TRBJ1-4	TGTGCCTCCTCGGGACCCACAAATGAAAAACTGTTTTTT	CASSGPTNEKLFF
.	TRBV27	.	TRBJ1-2	TGTGCCAGCAGTTCCTCGCCTGGGATACTCTATGGCTACACCTTC	CASSSSPGILYGYTF
.	TRBV2	TRBD1	TRBJ2-7	TGTGCCAGCAGGGTATCACCGGGACAGGTAGCCTACGAGCAGTACTTC	CASRVSPGQVAYEQYF
.	TRBV2	.	TRBJ1-1	TGTGCCAGCAGGGATAGGGCTTCAGGGAACACTGAAGCTTTCTTT	CASRDRASGNTEAFF
.	TRBV19	.	TRBJ1-1	TGTGCCAGTAGTCAGGTCTCGCACACTGAAGCTTTCTTT	CASSQVSHTEAFF
.	TRBV6-1	TRBD1	TRBJ2-2	TGTGCCAGCATTAGGGGGCAACCCGGGGAGCTGTTTTTT	CASIRGQPGELFF
.	TRBV5-1	TRBD1	TRBJ2-7	TGCGCCAGCAGCTTGGCAACGGGACAGCTAATATCCTACGAGCAGTACTTC	CASSLATGQLISYEQYF
.	TRBV7-2	.	TRBJ1-5	TGTGCCAGCAGCTTAGGGACTCAGGGCAATCAGCCCCAGCATTTT	CASSLGTQGNQPQHF
.	TRBV4-1	TRBD2	TRBJ2-1	TGCGCCAGCAGCCATGCGGAACTAGCGAGCCTCTACAATGAGCAGTTCTTC	CASSHAELASLYNEQFF
.	TRBV5-4	.	TRBJ2-2	TGTGCCAGCAGCTCCTTGGCAGGGGCGAGATCCACCGGGGAGCTGTTTTTT	CASSSLAGARSTGELFF
few	TRBV11-2	.	TRBJ1-2	TGTGCCAGCAGCTTAGGCAGGTCGAACTATGGCTACACCTTC	CASSLGRSNYGYTF
.	TRBV29-1	.	TRBJ1-1	TGCAGCGTTGTCCCCGGACGTAACACTGAAGCTTTCTTT	CSVVPGRNTEAFF
.	TRBV9	.	TRBJ2-3	TGTGCCAGCAGCGTAGGTCCGTTGGGTCGAATACCCACAGATACGCAGTATTTT	CASSVGPLGRIPTDTQYF
.	TRBV18	.	TRBJ2-3	TGTGCCAGCTCACCCCTCGGGGGACGCCCTGGCACAGATACGCAGTATTTT	CASSPLGGRPGTDTQYF
.	TRBV18	TRBD1	TRBJ1-4	TGTGCCAGCTCACCCCTTCGGACAGGGACAACTAATGAAAAACTGTTTTTT	CASSPLRTGTTNEKLFF
.	TRBV15	.	TRBJ2-7	TGTGCCACCAGTCTCAGGGTTAAGGCCTACGAGCAGTACTTC	CATSLRVKAYEQYF
.	TRBV1	.	TRBJ2-7	TGCACCAGCAGCCAACCGCTTAGTCGGGAGGACTCCTACGAGCAGTACTTC	CTSSQPLSREDSYEQYF
.	TRBV9	TRBD2	TRBJ2-3	TGTGCCAGCAGCCCCATGCTAGCGGGAACTGATACGCAGTATTTT	CASSPMLAGTDTQYF
.	TRBV13	TRBD1	TRBJ1-1	TGTGCCAGCAGCAACCCCCGGACAGGGAGAAACACTGAAGCTTTCTTT	CASSNPRTGRNTEAFF
once	TRBV13	.	TRBJ2-7	TGTGCCAGCAGCTTAGGTAAGAGTCTCTACGAGCAGTACTTC	CASSLGKSLYEQYF
.	TRBV6-1	.	TRBJ1-1	TGTGCCAGCGGACGAACAGCTTGGGCTGAAGCTTTCTTT	CASGRTAWAEAFF
.	TRBV7-9	.	TRBJ2-4	TGTGCCAGCAGCTTAGGAGGGGGGCAGGACATTCAGTACTTC	CASSLGGGQDIQYF
.	TRBV7-6	.	TRBJ2-7	TGTGCCAGCAGCAAAACAGGGAGCTCCTACGAGCAGTACTTC	CASSKTGSSYEQYF